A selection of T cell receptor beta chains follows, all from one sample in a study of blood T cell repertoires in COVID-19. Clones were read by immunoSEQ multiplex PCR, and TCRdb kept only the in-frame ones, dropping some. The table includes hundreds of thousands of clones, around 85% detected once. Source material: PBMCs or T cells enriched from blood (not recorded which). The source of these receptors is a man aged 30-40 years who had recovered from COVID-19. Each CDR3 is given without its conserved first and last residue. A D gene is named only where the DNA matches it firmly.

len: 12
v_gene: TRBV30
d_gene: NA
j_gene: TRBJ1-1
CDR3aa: AWSNTRGGTEAF

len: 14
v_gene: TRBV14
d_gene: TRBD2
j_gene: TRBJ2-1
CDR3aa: ASSPIRGGSYNEQF

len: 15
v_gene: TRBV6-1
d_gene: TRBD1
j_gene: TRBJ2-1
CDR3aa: ASSVREGDRVYNEQF

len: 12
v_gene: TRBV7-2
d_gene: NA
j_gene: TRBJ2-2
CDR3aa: ASKSQGNTGELF

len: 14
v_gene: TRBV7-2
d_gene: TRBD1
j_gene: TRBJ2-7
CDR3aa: ASSLGFQGVGYEQY

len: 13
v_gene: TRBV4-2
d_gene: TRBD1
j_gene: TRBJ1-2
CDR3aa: ASSQTGDLGYGYT

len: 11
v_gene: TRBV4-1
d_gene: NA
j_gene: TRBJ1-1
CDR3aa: ASSQREVTEAF

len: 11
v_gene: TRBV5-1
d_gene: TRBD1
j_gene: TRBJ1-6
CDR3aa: ASNKDRGSPLH

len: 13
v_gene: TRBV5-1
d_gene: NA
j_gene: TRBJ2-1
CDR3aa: ASMETASSYNEQF

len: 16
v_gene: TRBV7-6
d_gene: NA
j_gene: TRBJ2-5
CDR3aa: ASSLHPPTRQFLETQY